The rows below give T cell receptor beta chains drawn from one sample of a study of T cell changes during pregnancy in multiple sclerosis. The repertoire was sequenced with immunoSEQ multiplex PCR; TCRdb's copy has only in-frame clones and lacks some. The sample includes tens of thousands of clones, about 90% seen only once; the top ten take about 0.76%. The specimen was CD4+ T cells from peripheral blood mononuclear cells, collected in the first trimester of pregnancy. These receptors were obtained from a female donor with multiple sclerosis, enrolled in a pregnancy study. CDR3s include the opening cysteine and the closing phenylalanine or tryptophan. A D gene is named only where the DNA matches it firmly. Not every row has a clone size; where given, it reads once, few, many or a size class.

D gene | J gene | V gene | clone size | CDR3 DNA | CDR3 protein
TRBD1 | TRBJ2-3 | TRBV5-4 | . | TGTGCCAGCAGCGACAGGGCCACAGATACGCAGTATTTT | CASSDRATDTQYF
. | TRBJ1-2 | TRBV30 | . | TGTGCCTGGAGTCAGGACATGAACTATGGCTACACCTTC | CAWSQDMNYGYTF
TRBD1 | TRBJ2-7 | TRBV5-4 | once | TGTGCCAGCAGCTTAGAGGGCCCGGGACAGGGAAAATGGAACGAGCAGTACTTC | CASSLEGPGQGKWNEQYF
. | TRBJ2-1 | TRBV5-4 | . | TGTGCCAGCAGCCCGGGCAGGGGCGACAATGAGCAGTTCTTC | CASSPGRGDNEQFF
TRBD1 | TRBJ1-1 | TRBV6-1 | . | TGTGCCAGCAGGGGGGGACAGCTCGGTGACACTGAAGCTTTCTTT | CASRGGQLGDTEAFF
TRBD2 | TRBJ2-2 | TRBV7-7 | once | TGTGCTAGCGGGAGCCCAACGTTCGAGGGCGGGGAGCTGTTTTTT | CASGSPTFEGGELFF
TRBD1 | TRBJ1-6 | TRBV19 | . | TGTGCCAGTACCACGACAGGGGGAACACCCCTCCACTTT | CASTTTGGTPLHF
TRBD1 | TRBJ1-2 | TRBV7-2 | . | TGTGCCAGCAGACCCGGACAGGGGGACTTAGATGGCTACACCTTC | CASRPGQGDLDGYTF
. | TRBJ1-6 | TRBV2 | few | TGTGCCAGCATCCCAGACGCGGGGGATAATTCACCCCTCCACTTT | CASIPDAGDNSPLHF
. | TRBJ1-2 | TRBV9 | . | TGTGCCAGCAGCGCGCACGACAGAAACTATGGCTACACCTTC | CASSAHDRNYGYTF
TRBD1 | TRBJ1-6 | TRBV6-1 | . | TGTGCCAGCAGTGGACAGGGGGGATCACCCCTCCACTTT | CASSGQGGSPLHF
. | TRBJ1-2 | TRBV6-1 | . | TGTGCCAGCACTGAAAGGAGGTTGGCGGGCTATGGCTACACCTTC | CASTERRLAGYGYTF
. | TRBJ1-4 | TRBV6-6 | . | TGTGCCAGCAGTTACGCCCCCGGTATGGGCGAAAAACTGTTTTTT | CASSYAPGMGEKLFF
. | TRBJ1-2 | TRBV11-2 | . | TGTGCCAGCAGCTCCGGAGTCGGTTTGAAGGACTATGGCTACACCTTC | CASSSGVGLKDYGYTF
. | TRBJ1-2 | TRBV2 | . | TGTGCCAGCAGTGCTCAGGGATCGAATGGCTACACCTTC | CASSAQGSNGYTF
TRBD1 | TRBJ2-7 | TRBV6-5 | . | TGTGCCAGCAGTTACGGACGGGACAGACGGAACGAGCAGTACTTC | CASSYGRDRRNEQYF
. | TRBJ2-4 | TRBV10-3 | once | TGTGCCATCAGAGACCCCGGATCAAGGAGAAACATTCAGTACTTC | CAIRDPGSRRNIQYF
. | TRBJ1-1 | TRBV6-5 | few | TGTGCCAGCAGTTACTTCCGTACTAATGAAGCTTTCTTT | CASSYFRTNEAFF
. | TRBJ1-6 | TRBV5-8 | . | TGTGCCAGCCGCAGGCTGCGTGATTCACCCCTCCACTTT | CASRRLRDSPLHF
TRBD1 | TRBJ1-2 | TRBV9 | . | TGTGCCAGCAGCGTATCCCGGGGGACAGGCGACTATGGCTACACCTTC | CASSVSRGTGDYGYTF
TRBD2 | TRBJ2-7 | TRBV7-2 | . | TGTGCCAGCAGCTTAGGGGTCGCGGGAGCCGAGCAGTACTTC | CASSLGVAGAEQYF
. | TRBJ2-5 | TRBV9 | . | TGTGCCAGCAGCGCAATCCAAGAGACCCAGTACTTC | CASSAIQETQYF
. | TRBJ2-1 | TRBV5-6 | . | TGTGCCAGCAGCTTAGGGCTGGGAAGGGCGGGCGATGAGCAGTTCTTC | CASSLGLGRAGDEQFF
. | TRBJ2-3 | TRBV7-3 | . | TGTGCCAGCAGCTACAGGGCGGGCCAGGGCACAGATACGCAGTATTTT | CASSYRAGQGTDTQYF
. | TRBJ2-3 | TRBV7-6 | . | TGTGCCAGCAGTCTTAACACAGGGTATTTGTTGGATACGCAGTATTTT | CASSLNTGYLLDTQYF
TRBD1 | TRBJ2-7 | TRBV10-3 | . | TGTGCCATCAGGGGACAGGGGGGTGAGCAGTACTTC | CAIRGQGGEQYF
TRBD2 | TRBJ2-1 | TRBV27 | few | TGTGCCAGCAGTCAGCGGGGGGTCCTTTTAAATGAGCAGTTCTTC | CASSQRGVLLNEQFF
TRBD1 | TRBJ1-5 | TRBV11-2 | . | TGTGCCAGCAGCTCCCGGGACAGGGGTCGGCCCCAGCATTTT | CASSSRDRGRPQHF
TRBD1 | TRBJ1-1 | TRBV18 | . | TGTGCCAGCTCACCAACGGGACAGGGGGTCACTGAAGCTTTCTTT | CASSPTGQGVTEAFF
. | TRBJ1-2 | TRBV5-6 | . | TGTGCCAGCAGCCCCCTTGGGGCTGGCGACTATGGCTACACCTTC | CASSPLGAGDYGYTF
TRBD1 | TRBJ1-1 | TRBV11-2 | . | TGTGCCAGCAGCTCCCAGGGGGCGGTCTCAGCTTTCTTT | CASSSQGAVSAFF
TRBD1 | TRBJ1-2 | TRBV4-3 | . | TGCGCCAGCAGCCAAGGCGACAGGGGGGTGGGCTATGGCTACACCTTC | CASSQGDRGVGYGYTF
. | TRBJ2-3 | TRBV7-2 | . | TGTGCCAGCAGCTTAGAGCTAGCGAGAAATACGCAGTATTTT | CASSLELARNTQYF
. | TRBJ1-2 | TRBV7-2 | . | TGTGCCAGCAGCTTAGATCGGGGGGCCGGAGATGGCTACACCTTC | CASSLDRGAGDGYTF
TRBD1 | TRBJ1-1 | TRBV27 | . | TGTGCCAGCAAAAGGACAGGGGTGAACACTGAAGCTTTCTTT | CASKRTGVNTEAFF
. | TRBJ2-5 | TRBV18 | once | TGTGCCAGCTCCGCACAGGTACGAGAGACCCAGTACTTC | CASSAQVRETQYF
TRBD2 | TRBJ2-1 | TRBV7-2 | . | TGTGCCAGCAGCTATACTAGCGAACGCCCCTACAATGAGCAGTTCTTC | CASSYTSERPYNEQFF
TRBD1 | TRBJ2-6 | TRBV19 | . | TGTGCCAGTAGTCCGTGGACAGGGGGCCTCTCTGGGGCCAACGTCCTGACTTTC | CASSPWTGGLSGANVLTF
TRBD1 | TRBJ2-7 | TRBV9 | once | TGTGCCAGCAGCCCCGGGATAGGGACAGCCAACGAGCAGTACTTC | CASSPGIGTANEQYF
. | TRBJ1-6 | TRBV6-6 | . | TGTGCCAGCAGTTACGACGGGGTTATCCAATCACCCCTCCACTTT | CASSYDGVIQSPLHF
. | TRBJ1-6 | TRBV19 | few | TGTGCCAGTAGTCTACAGGTGGATTCACCCCTCCACTTT | CASSLQVDSPLHF